The rows below give T cell receptor beta chains drawn from one sample of a study of technical replicates of blood from a few donors. The repertoire was sequenced with immunoSEQ multiplex PCR; TCRdb's copy has only in-frame clones and lacks some. The table has 70,000 to 85,000 clones, roughly 97% seen once. Sequenced input: T cells isolated from PBMCs. The source is a human donor in good health. Both conserved end residues are part of each CDR3. Fields, in order: clone size, V gene, CDR3 length, D gene, J gene, CDR3 DNA, CDR3 protein. The D gene is left open where the match is weak. Expanded clones get a size class; other rows say once, few or many, or leave the size out.

>.|TRBV6-9|16|.|TRBJ2-1
TGTGCCAGCAGTTATGAACGGAGGGAGGAAATCAATGAGCAGTTCTTC
CASSYERREEINEQFF
>.|TRBV6-6|16|TRBD2|TRBJ2-3
TGTGCCAGCAGTTTGACCCAGCGGGGGGGCCCAGATACGCAGTATTTT
CASSLTQRGGPDTQYF
>.|TRBV18|16|TRBD2|TRBJ2-7
TGTGCCAGCTCACCTCGGGGGACTAGCGGGAGGGTCGAGCAGTACTTC
CASSPRGTSGRVEQYF
>once|TRBV6-1|13|TRBD1|TRBJ1-2
TGTGCCAGCGACCGGGACAGGTCCTATGGCTACACCTTC
CASDRDRSYGYTF
>.|TRBV6-5|15|.|TRBJ1-5
TGTGCCAGCAGACCACGACAGTATAGCAATCAGCCCCAGCATTTT
CASRPRQYSNQPQHF
>.|TRBV28|14|.|TRBJ1-2
TGTGCCAGCAGCTTTCAGGCGGGGGCTTCCGGCTACACCTTC
CASSFQAGASGYTF
>.|TRBV5-1|14|.|TRBJ1-1
TGCGCCAGCAGCTTGGCTCTTTCGAACACTGAAGCTTTCTTT
CASSLALSNTEAFF
>.|TRBV9|15|TRBD2|TRBJ2-5
TGTGCCAGCAGCGTAGGCGGGACTAGCGGGGAGACCCAGTACTTC
CASSVGGTSGETQYF
>.|TRBV6-6|16|.|TRBJ2-2
TGTGCCAGCAGCTCGCCTACGACAGGATTAACCGGGGAGCTGTTTTTT
CASSSPTTGLTGELFF
>.|TRBV7-9|15|TRBD2|TRBJ2-5
TGTGCCAGCAGCTTCGTGGGAGGGCGGCGCGAGACCCAGTACTTC
CASSFVGGRRETQYF
>.|TRBV7-3|16|.|TRBJ2-3
TGTGCCAGCAGCTTGATATCAGGGCTCGGCACAGATACGCAGTATTTT
CASSLISGLGTDTQYF
>.|TRBV5-1|16|TRBD2|TRBJ2-3
TGCGCCAGCAGCCTGGGACTAGCGGGCGGCACAGATACGCAGTATTTT
CASSLGLAGGTDTQYF
>.|TRBV27|12|.|TRBJ1-2
TGTGCCAGCAGCCCGGGAGACCTAGGCTACACCTTC
CASSPGDLGYTF
>.|TRBV7-9|12|.|TRBJ2-3
TGTGCCAGCAGCTTACAGACAGATACGCAGTATTTT
CASSLQTDTQYF
>.|TRBV19|13|.|TRBJ2-1
TGTGCCAGTTCGCTGATCCGAGACAATGAGCAGTTCTTC
CASSLIRDNEQFF
>.|TRBV12-5|16|TRBD1|TRBJ2-3
TGTGCTAGCCTCGGGCGAGGGGGCGGCCACACAGATACGCAGTATTTT
CASLGRGGGHTDTQYF
>.|TRBV5-1|15|.|TRBJ1-4
TGCGCCAGCAGCTTGCAGACAGGAACTAATGAAAAACTGTTTTTT
CASSLQTGTNEKLFF
>.|TRBV11-2|15|TRBD2|TRBJ2-7
TGTGCCAGCAGCTTATCCGGGGGAGGGATTTACGAGCAGTACTTC
CASSLSGGGIYEQYF
>once|TRBV29-1|13|.|TRBJ1-4
TGCAGCGTTGTTCCCGTGGAGGGTGAAAAACTGTTTTTT
CSVVPVEGEKLFF
>once|TRBV7-3|15|TRBD1|TRBJ2-7
TGTGCCAGCAGCTTAACGAACAGGGGCTCCTACGAGCAGTACTTC
CASSLTNRGSYEQYF
>.|TRBV14|16|.|TRBJ2-2
TGTGCCAGCAGCCAAGGATACAGGCCGAACACCGGGGAGCTGTTTTTT
CASSQGYRPNTGELFF
>.|TRBV6-1|14|TRBD1|TRBJ1-4
TGTGCCAGCAGTTCCGACAGGGTGGTTCGGAAACTGTTTTTT
CASSSDRVVRKLFF
>.|TRBV29-1|13|TRBD1|TRBJ2-5
TGCAGCGCCACGGGACAGGGCCGGGAGACCCAGTACTTC
CSATGQGRETQYF
>once|TRBV4-1|15|TRBD2|TRBJ2-7
TGCGCCAGCAGCCTAGCGGGAGGGCCTTCCTACGAGCAGTACTTC
CASSLAGGPSYEQYF
>.|TRBV10-3|16|.|TRBJ1-3
TGTGCCATCAGTGAGGAGCAGGCAAGCTCTGGAAACACCATATATTTT
CAISEEQASSGNTIYF
>.|TRBV4-1|20|TRBD1|TRBJ1-2
TGCGCCAGCACACCAAGTTTCCGGACAGGGACTGATAAACGAAACTATGGCTACACCTTC
CASTPSFRTGTDKRNYGYTF
>.|TRBV30|12|.|TRBJ1-4
TGTGCCTGGAGTGTACTAAGGGGTAGTCTGTTTTTT
CAWSVLRGSLFF
>.|TRBV19|12|.|TRBJ1-5
TGTGCCAGTACCCTGGGCGATCAGCCCCAGCATTTT
CASTLGDQPQHF
>.|TRBV25-1|14|TRBD1|TRBJ1-1
TGTGCCAGCAGTGTCCGGGACAGGAACACTGAAGCTTTCTTT
CASSVRDRNTEAFF
>.|TRBV19|13|.|TRBJ1-1
TGTGCCAGTAGTATCTCAGGGGACACTGAAGCTTTCTTT
CASSISGDTEAFF
>once|TRBV30|13|TRBD1|TRBJ1-1
TGTGCCTGCCCATCTAGTTGGGACAGGGTCGCTTTCTTT
CACPSSWDRVAFF
>.|TRBV28|17|.|TRBJ2-2
TGTGCCAGCAGCCTGAGGTTTATCCTAACGAACACCGGGGAGCTGTTTTTT
CASSLRFILTNTGELFF
>once|TRBV5-8|13|.|TRBJ2-4
TGTGCCAGCAGCTTGGATCAGAAAAACATTCAGTACTTC
CASSLDQKNIQYF
>.|TRBV7-2|15|.|TRBJ1-4
TGTGCCAGCACCAAAACTGGGGTACCGGGGGAAAAACTGTTTTTT
CASTKTGVPGEKLFF
>.|TRBV6-5|14|TRBD1|TRBJ1-6
TGTGCCAGCAAAGAGACAGGGTTGGATTCACCCCTCCACTTT
CASKETGLDSPLHF
>.|TRBV19|15|TRBD2|TRBJ2-1
TGTGCCAGTAGATTAGCGGGAGCGAACTACAATGAGCAGTTCTTC
CASRLAGANYNEQFF
>once|TRBV30|13|.|TRBJ2-6
TGTGCCGGGCACGGTTTGAGGGTCAACGTCCTGACTTTC
CAGHGLRVNVLTF
>.|TRBV29-1|18|TRBD2|TRBJ2-2
TGCAGCGTTCAGACTAGCGGTTCCCTCACCCCGAACACCGGGGAGCTGTTTTTT
CSVQTSGSLTPNTGELFF
>.|TRBV4-2|15|.|TRBJ1-1
TGTGCCAGCAGCTCTCTTTTACAGGGGAACACTGAAGCTTTCTTT
CASSSLLQGNTEAFF
>.|TRBV2|15|TRBD1|TRBJ1-5
TGTGCCAGCAGTCGACAGGGGGCTAGCAATCAGCCCCAGCATTTT
CASSRQGASNQPQHF
>.|TRBV5-1|18|TRBD2|TRBJ2-3
TGCGCCAGCAGCTTGGAACCTAATAGCGGGAGGGGCACAGATACGCAGTATTTT
CASSLEPNSGRGTDTQYF
>.|TRBV5-5|13|.|TRBJ1-2
TGTGCCAGCAGCTCTGGGGGGGCCCTTGGCTACACCTTC
CASSSGGALGYTF
>.|TRBV29-1|14|TRBD1|TRBJ2-7
TGCAGCGTTGACGTACAGGGGGCACCCTACGAGCAGTACTTC
CSVDVQGAPYEQYF
>.|TRBV5-1|17|.|TRBJ1-6
TGCGCCAGCAGCTTGGGATTCACGCCAGACTATAATTCACCCCTCCACTTT
CASSLGFTPDYNSPLHF
>.|TRBV30|13|TRBD2|TRBJ2-2
TGTGCCTGGAGGTCGGGACTAGCGGGGGAGCTGTTTTTT
CAWRSGLAGELFF
>.|TRBV7-9|13|.|TRBJ2-7
TGTGCCAGCAGCAACTCCCAGGGCTACGAGCAGTACTTC
CASSNSQGYEQYF
>.|TRBV2|17|TRBD2|TRBJ2-1
TGTGCCAGCAGTGGTGATTTAGTAGCGGGAGTCTACAATGAGCAGTTCTTC
CASSGDLVAGVYNEQFF
>.|TRBV27|15|.|TRBJ2-7
TGTGCCAGCAGGCCGCAGCGTTTTAGCTCCTACGAGCAGTACTTC
CASRPQRFSSYEQYF
>.|TRBV11-3|15|.|TRBJ2-1
TGTGCCAGCAGCTTAGTTTTGAGCTCCTACAATGAGCAGTTCTTC
CASSLVLSSYNEQFF
>.|TRBV5-1|15|TRBD2|TRBJ2-3
TGCGCCAGCAGCTTACTAGCGGGGGGGGGAGATACGCAGTATTTT
CASSLLAGGGDTQYF
>.|TRBV2|15|.|TRBJ1-3
TGTGCCAGCAGTAACCCTCAGGGTTCTGGAAACACCATATATTTT
CASSNPQGSGNTIYF
>.|TRBV28|14|.|TRBJ2-1
TGTGCCAGCAGTCTCGGGGGAACCTACAATGAGCAGTTCTTC
CASSLGGTYNEQFF
>.|TRBV28|15|TRBD1|TRBJ2-7
TGTGCCAGCAGTCGGACAGGGGCAAGGGGCTACGAGCAGTACTTC
CASSRTGARGYEQYF